This T cell receptor (beta chain) appears in the sequencing data of a study of early T cells in non-severe SARS-CoV-2 infection. The overall study: Bulk RNA from unsorted whole blood was sequenced; chains were unpaired.

Concerning this clonotype itself: The antigen remains undetermined.

This CDR3 is built from 13 residues. Trimming cost V 5 bases and J 11 bases; bases outside gene matches: 6. In germline, CDR1 is SGHVS, CDR2 FNYEAQ. Unique molecular identifiers (one per individual cDNA molecule) were attached. MiXCR was run by TCRdb on the 5' RACE reads, yielding one entry per CDR3 protein. The data show around 80,000 distinct CDR3 sequences, with around 11% seen just once and 9.5% to 15% held by the top ten. Whole-study results and caveats: Database matching using VDJdb favored anti-spike CD8 responses, with private and CD4 specificities left missing.

The sequence was obtained from an adult who was a healthcare worker with PCR-confirmed SARS-CoV-2 infection or an uninfected control (not recorded which). The V call is TRBV7-6, the J call TRBJ2-3; TRBD1 aligns across 11 bases. The source was whole blood, collected at baseline. CDR3 residues: CASSATGQGEQYF. The DNA for the CDR3 is TGTGCCAGCAGCGCAACGGGACAGGGGGAGCAGTATTTT.